This record covers a single T cell receptor (beta chain). Its antigen remains unidentified. V was clipped by 7 bases and J by 5 bases, with 18 bases between them. The CDR3 runs to 14 residues. The V gene's germline CDR1 is SGHNT and CDR2 YYREEE (reference sequence). Rearranged V-D-J TRB sequences were amplified with a mixed TRB-A/B primer pool. TCRdb passed the multiplex PCR reads through MiXCR, listing each CDR3 protein once. The sample has thousands of distinct CDR3 sequences, approximately 32% seen once. The entry originates in a study of T cell repertoires in aging, cancer and after chemotherapy. Looking at the study overall: The full dataset contained millions of TCR reads. Study-wide points: In healthy donors, age-related TCR diversity loss mainly reflected lost richness. Compared with age-matched healthy donors, untreated hematological or solid cancer patients showed higher blood TCR clonality.

The template was genomic DNA from peripheral blood, not RNA. Sequencing was done on a sample of blood. The TCR comes from a human donor in good health. V is TRBV5-4 and J is TRBJ1-1; D is perhaps TRBD1 (6 bases). The CDR3 DNA reads TGTGCCAGCCGCGGACAGTGGGAAAGGACTGAAGCTTTCTTT. It encodes CASRGQWERTEAFF.